Described below is a single TCR beta chain sequence and its context. This record comes from a study of beta chain features in type 1 diabetes. Study overall: Patients looked much like healthy donors when it came to age, gender and cell yields.

Expressed TCRB transcripts were sequenced because the entire RNA isolate underwent reverse transcription. Clones were sequenced by immunoSEQ multiplex PCR, and TCRdb holds only the in-frame ones, with some missing. The sample lists 300,000 to 400,000 clones; roughly an eighth were seen once. Germline assignment: CDR1 LNHDA and CDR2 SQIVND (reference sequence). CDR3 length: 13 amino acids. V shed 5 bases and J shed 7 bases, with 12 bases lying between them. The V and J genes are TRBV19 and TRBJ2-1; perhaps TRBD2 as D (6 bases). The clonotype originates from a man aged 18-30 years in good health. Sequencing was carried out using naive CD4+ T cells from blood. The CDR3 spells CASSPPGGNEQFF. CDR3 coding DNA: TGTGCCAGTAGTCCTCCCGGGGGAAATGAGCAGTTCTTC.